The present T cell receptor beta chain was sequenced within a study of blood T cell repertoires in COVID-19. Trimming removed 6 bases at V and 1 base at J, with 9 bases between. The CDR3 runs 13 residues. As regards this clone: Given a much more abundant clone one base away, this may be a read error. At the DNA level, this CDR3 is encoded by other sequences in the same sample as well.

Each participant's cohort was designated according to participant-reported clinical history. The table came from immunoSEQ multiplex PCR; TCRdb's copy has only in-frame clones and leaves some out. This sample has about 170,000 clones; around four fifths occur once, and the top ten carry 3.6%. This sequence joins TRBV12-3 or TRBV12-4 and TRBJ1-1; tentatively, D is TRBD1 (5 bases). The origin of this receptor is a woman aged 50 to 65 in a cohort exposed to, infected with or recovered from COVID-19 (not recorded which). The sample taken for sequencing was PBMCs or T cells enriched from blood (not recorded which). CDR3 bases: TGTGCCAGCAGCCCAACAGGGAACACTGAAGCTTTCTTT. Translation: CASSPTGNTEAFF.